These 24 T cell receptor beta chains were sequenced from one sample in a study of blood T cell repertoires in COVID-19. Profiling relied on immunoSEQ multiplex PCR, and the TCRdb table lists in-frame clones only, not all of them. The sample contains 400,000 to 450,000 clones, 89% of which appear only once. Sequencing was done on a sample of peripheral blood. All receptors derive from a woman in her forties with COVID-19, enrolled during active disease.

The V and J genes are TRBV11-2 and TRBJ2-5, with D tentatively TRBD1 (5 bases). CDR3 length: 14 residues. V was shortened by 0 bases and J by 3 bases, with 8 bases between the two germline ends. The germline V gene encodes CDR1 SGHAT and CDR2 FQNNGV. The CDR3 loop is CASSLDLGEETQYF. The CDR3 DNA follows: TGTGCCAGCAGCTTAGATTTAGGGGAAGAGACCCAGTACTTC.

As for this clone: Additional DNA sequences in this sample encode the identical CDR3. This rearrangement joins TRBV7-3 to TRBJ1-1; D ambiguous. Deletions cut 6 bases from V and 0 bases from J, with 8 bases between. Germline-derived CDR1 and CDR2 are SGHTA and FQGTGA. The length of the CDR3 is 13 residues. In DNA, the CDR3 is TGTGCCAGCAGTTCCACAGTGAACACTGAAGCTTTCTTT. It encodes CASSSTVNTEAFF.

This rearrangement joins TRBV9 to TRBJ2-2; TRBD1 matches 7 bases. Germline V CDR1 and CDR2: SGDLS, YYNGEE. The V segment lost 2 bases and the J segment 0 bases; nucleotides outside the gene matches: 16. This CDR3 contains 20 residues. In DNA form, the CDR3 reads TGTGCCAGCAGCGTCGGCGGTCCAGGGGGTAGCGAAGCGAACACCGGGGAGCTGTTTTTT. This sequence encodes CASSVGGPGGSEANTGELFF.

This chain connects TRBV5-6 to TRBJ2-7; 9 bases match TRBD1. This CDR3 spans 15 amino acids. Germline V gene lookup returns CDR1 SGHDT and CDR2 YYEEEE. Losses at the gene ends were 0 bases for V and 2 bases for J; bases not matched to a gene: 3. CDR3 residues: CASSLVDRGPYEQYF. The CDR3 DNA follows: TGTGCCAGCAGCTTGGTGGACAGGGGACCCTACGAGCAGTACTTC.

J is TRBJ1-4 and V is TRBV5-1, with 8 positions matching TRBD1. The germline V gene encodes CDR1 SGHRS and CDR2 YFSETQ. The CDR3 is 15 residues long. V shed 2 bases, J shed 8 bases, and the junction held 8 bases outside the gene matches. The CDR3 spells CASSLRQGLREKLFF. The DNA of the CDR3 is TGCGCCAGCAGCTTACGACAGGGGTTAAGGGAAAAACTGTTTTTT. Filled out from reference TRBV5-1 and TRBJ1-4, the complete variable domain reads KAGVTQTPRYLIKTRGQQVTLSCSPISGHRSVSWYQQTPGQGLQFLFEYFSETQRNKGNFPGRFSGRQFSNSRSEMNVSTLELGDSALYLCASSLRQGLREKLFFGSGTQLSVL.

CDR3 bases: TGTGCCAGCAGTTTGATGGGGGGTACGGGGACCGGGGAGCTGTTTTTT. This sequence encodes CASSLMGGTGTGELFF. The chain is built from TRBV27 and TRBJ2-2; D is possibly TRBD2 (6 bases). The germline V gene encodes CDR1 MNHEY and CDR2 SMNVEV (reference sequence). Trimming left V 3 bases short and J 5 bases short, with 16 bases between. The CDR3 spans 16 residues.

This chain links TRBV5-1 with TRBJ2-5; D unresolved. V was clipped by 0 bases and J by 5 bases, with 8 bases between them. Germline V lookup: CDR1 SGHRS, CDR2 YFSETQ. The CDR3 has 13 residues. CDR3 in amino acids: CASSLAGVETQYF. The CDR3 nucleotides read TGCGCCAGCAGCTTGGCGGGTGTGGAGACCCAGTACTTC.

The rearrangement joins TRBV4-3 to TRBJ1-2; D may be TRBD1 (5 bases). This CDR3 region has 16 residues. Germline loops: CDR1 LGHNA, CDR2 YSLEER. Trimming left V 0 bases short and J 9 bases short, with 20 bases between. CDR3 DNA: TGCGCCAGCAGCCAAGAACCAATTTTGGGGGGATCGAGCTACACCTTC. Its protein is CASSQEPILGGSSYTF.

This clone was observed once. This chain links TRBV5-1 with TRBJ2-7; maybe TRBD2 (5 bases). The germline V gene encodes CDR1 SGHRS and CDR2 YFSETQ. This CDR3 region has 16 residues. Between the trimmed V and J ends, which lost 0 bases and 2 bases, there was a span of 15 bases. This chain's CDR3 is CASSLAGAGFTYEQYF. CDR3 coding DNA: TGCGCCAGCAGCTTGGCAGGTGCGGGTTTTACCTACGAGCAGTACTTC.

The V call is TRBV4-1, the J call TRBJ1-4, with 8 bases identical to TRBD1. Germline trimming cut 6 bases from V and 4 bases from J; bases unmatched to any gene: 7. This CDR3 spans 15 amino acids. Germline V CDR1 and CDR2: MGHRA, YSYEKL. The CDR3 spells CASSQRGQVNEKLFF. The CDR3 region has the DNA TGCGCCAGCAGTCAACGGGGACAGGTTAATGAAAAACTGTTTTTT.

This sequence joins TRBV27 and TRBJ1-2; D is undetermined. The CDR3 has 14 amino acids. Trimming removed 0 bases from V and 2 bases from J, with 7 bases in between. Per germline, CDR1 MNHEY and CDR2 SMNVEV (reference sequence). CDR3 sequence reads: CASSLSSVNYGYTF. In DNA form, the CDR3 reads TGTGCCAGCAGTTTATCGTCGGTAAACTATGGCTACACCTTC.

The rearrangement links TRBV2 to TRBJ2-1; TRBD2 agrees at 10 bases. The germline CDR1 and CDR2 sequences are SNHLY and FYNNEI. J was trimmed by 6 bases and V by 5 bases; bases with no gene match: 7. This CDR3 has 15 amino acids. CDR3 amino acids: CASSFLAGASNEQFF. The CDR3 DNA is TGTGCCAGCAGTTTTCTAGCGGGAGCGTCCAATGAGCAGTTCTTC.

The chain joins TRBV5-1 to TRBJ1-1; TRBD1 matches 8 bases. Trimming cost V 1 base and J 3 bases; bases outside gene matches: 5. Germline CDR1 and CDR2: SGHRS and YFSETQ. CDR3 size: 15 residues. The CDR3 sequence is CASSLPQQGDTEAFF. In DNA form, the CDR3 reads TGCGCCAGCAGCTTGCCGCAACAGGGGGACACTGAAGCTTTCTTT.

The chain links TRBV6-2 or TRBV6-3 to TRBJ1-1; a weak D match, TRBD1 (6 bases). Germline CDR1 reads MNHEY; CDR2 reads SVGEGT. Trimming took off 5 bases at V and 9 bases at J, with 40 bases between the two ends. This CDR3 contains 21 residues. The CDR3 region is CASSQYLTRIGGAGGWWQAFF. DNA of the CDR3: TGTGCCAGCAGTCAATACCTTACTCGAATCGGGGGGGCGGGGGGCTGGTGGCAAGCTTTCTTT.

V and J are TRBV29-1 and TRBJ1-1, with 8 bases matching TRBD1. V shed 0 bases and J 11 bases; nucleotides not matched to a gene: 5. There are 12 residues in the CDR3. Germline V gene lookup returns CDR1 SQVTM and CDR2 ANQGSEA. The CDR3 sequence is CSVEETRGLAFF. CDR3 DNA: TGCAGCGTTGAAGAGACCAGGGGGCTTGCTTTCTTT.

The chain employs TRBV5-1 and TRBJ1-3, with D uncertain. V was cut by 4 bases and J by 3 bases, with 11 bases left in between. Germline CDR1 reads SGHRS; CDR2 reads YFSETQ. The CDR3 is made up of 14 amino acids. The CDR3 reads CASSPVGSGNTIYF. The CDR3 coding sequence is TGCGCCAGCAGCCCGGTGGGCAGTGGAAACACCATATATTTT.

This chain links TRBV7-6 with TRBJ2-7; 8 nucleotides line up with TRBD2. The J segment lost 3 bases and the V segment lost 2 bases, leaving 6 bases of the junction unmatched. Germline assignment: CDR1 SGHVS and CDR2 FNYEAQ. This CDR3 region has 15 residues. The CDR3 DNA sequence: TGTGCCAGCAGCTTATTAGCGGGGCAGCACTACGAGCAGTACTTC. It translates to CASSLLAGQHYEQYF.

This clone was recorded only once. The CDR3 spells CASSLGAAGNNEQFF. The DNA of the CDR3 is TGTGCCAGCAGCTTGGGCGCGGCGGGTAACAATGAGCAGTTCTTC. The gene calls are TRBV11-3 and TRBJ2-1; a possible D gene is TRBD2 (5 bases). This CDR3 comprises 15 residues. CDR1 and CDR2 (germline): SGHNT, YENEEA. Trimming removed 3 bases from V and 5 bases from J, with 14 bases in between.

The gene calls are TRBV6-5 and TRBJ1-3, with D maybe TRBD1 (5 bases). The length of the CDR3 is 15 residues. Germline values: CDR1 MNHEY, CDR2 SVGAGI. The V and J ends lost 8 bases and 0 bases respectively, with 14 bases between them. For the CDR3, the DNA is TGTGCCAGCTCGGGCTTTCAGGGCTCTGGAAACACCATATATTTT. Protein: CASSGFQGSGNTIYF.

The chain combines TRBV19 with TRBJ2-7; D might be TRBD2 (7 bases). Trimming cost V 5 bases and J 1 base, with 18 bases left between them. Germline CDR1 is LNHDA and CDR2 is SQIVND (reference sequence). CDR3 size: 16 residues. The CDR3 protein is CASSPREGDSSYEQYF. The DNA of the CDR3 is TGTGCCAGTAGTCCTAGGGAGGGGGACTCTTCCTACGAGCAGTACTTC.

The chain uses TRBV6-5 and TRBJ1-4; 9 nucleotides line up with TRBD1. This CDR3 contains 14 residues. Germline V lookup: CDR1 MNHEY, CDR2 SVGAGI. The V segment lost 6 bases and the J segment 8 bases; nucleotides outside the gene matches: 7. The CDR3 DNA follows: TGTGCCAGCAGCCCGGACAGGGGTCGAGAAAAACTGTTTTTT. Protein: CASSPDRGREKLFF.

This chain links TRBV5-1 with TRBJ2-1; a possible D gene is TRBD1 (6 bases). There are 13 residues in the CDR3. CDR1 and CDR2 (germline): SGHRS, YFSETQ. The V end was cut by 3 bases, the J end by 9 bases, with 13 bases between. CDR3 sequence: CASSSRQGSEQFF. As DNA, the CDR3 is TGCGCCAGCAGCTCGAGGCAGGGGAGTGAGCAGTTCTTC.

This chain uses TRBV6-2 or TRBV6-3 with TRBJ1-1; 10 bases align to TRBD1. J was trimmed by 1 base and V by 2 bases; bases with no gene match: 10. The CDR3 sequence is 18 residues long. Germline CDR1 reads MNHEY; CDR2 reads SVGEGT. Here the CDR3 reads CASSYPYGTGDRNTEAFF. CDR3 nucleotide sequence: TGTGCCAGCAGTTACCCTTACGGGACAGGGGATAGGAACACTGAAGCTTTCTTT.

The chain carries TRBV28 and TRBJ2-1; D gene uncertain. V was clipped by 2 bases and J by 4 bases, with 12 bases between them. Germline-derived CDR1 and CDR2 are MDHEN and SYDVKM. This CDR3 region has 15 residues. The CDR3 loop is CASSLISGGYNEQFF. CDR3 sequence (DNA): TGTGCCAGCAGTTTAATTTCGGGTGGGTACAATGAGCAGTTCTTC.